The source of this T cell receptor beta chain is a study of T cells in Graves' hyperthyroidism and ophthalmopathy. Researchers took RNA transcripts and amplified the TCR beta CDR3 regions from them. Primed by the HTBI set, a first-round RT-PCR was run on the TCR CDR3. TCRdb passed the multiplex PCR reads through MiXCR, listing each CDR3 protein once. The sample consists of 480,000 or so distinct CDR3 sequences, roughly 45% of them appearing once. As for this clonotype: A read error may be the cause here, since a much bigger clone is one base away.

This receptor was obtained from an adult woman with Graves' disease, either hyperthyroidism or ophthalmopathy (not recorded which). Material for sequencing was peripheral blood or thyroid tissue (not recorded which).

In DNA, the CDR3 is TGTGCCAGCGCTGTCCAGGGGGTCCATGACGGCAGCGATGGCTACACCTTC. Amino acid sequence: CASAVQGVHDGSDGYTF. The rearrangement links TRBV5-6 to TRBJ1-2, with 7 bases lining up with TRBD1. This CDR3 region has 17 residues. Unmatched junction bases numbered 21, after V lost 7 bases and J lost 6 bases. The germline V gene encodes CDR1 SGHDT and CDR2 YYEEEE.